The next 22 T cell receptor beta chains were all read from a single sample in a study of T cells in women clearing cervical HPV infection. Assay used: immunoSEQ multiplex PCR; TCRdb lists only in-frame clones, some missing. The sample totals about 30,000 clones. Sample: blood buffy coat. Receptors originate from a woman aged 18 to 75 with a cervical HPV16 infection that either progressed to CIN3+ or cleared (not recorded which).

Concerning this clone: The sequenced fragment ends 3 residues before the CDR3 boundary, so the rest is inferred from the germline J gene. The chain recombines TRBV13 with TRBJ2-5, with 10 bases fitting TRBD2. In germline, CDR1 is PRHDT, CDR2 FYEKMQ (reference sequence). This CDR3 spans 14 amino acids. Unmatched junction bases numbered 4, after V lost 8 bases and J lost 1 base. The part of the CDR3 DNA that was read is TGTGCCAGCTCCGAGCGGGGGGGCCAAGAGACC. This encodes CASSERGGQET. In full, the CDR3 is CASSERGGQETQYF.

A note on this clone: The CDR3 end lies 3 residues beyond the end of the read and is filled in from the germline J gene. The chain links TRBV5-1 to TRBJ2-7, with 9 bases matching TRBD2. The length of the CDR3 is 16 residues. CDR1 is SGHRS, CDR2 YFSETQ, per germline. V lost 8 bases and J lost 3; bases outside the gene matches: 15. The CDR3 reads CASTASPGTSLYEQYF. CDR3 DNA (partial): TGCGCCAGTACTGCTAGCCCCGGGACTAGCCTCTACGAG.

CDR3 in amino acids: CASSEGQGARRNEKLFF. The part of the CDR3 DNA that was read is TGCGCCAGCAGTGAGGGGCAGGGGGCGCGAAGAAATGAAAAA. This chain links TRBV10-1 with TRBJ1-4; TRBD1 agrees at 8 bases. The CDR3 goes on 3 residues after the read ends, and that part is filled in from the germline J gene. This CDR3 region has 17 residues. Germline lookup yields CDR1 WNHNN and CDR2 SYGVQD (reference sequence). With V trimmed by 2 bases and J by 5 bases, 10 bases remained unmatched.

Notes on this clone: The CDR3 extends 3 residues past the end of the read, so its final part is completed from the germline J gene. The chain employs TRBV20-1 and TRBJ2-1, with TRBD2 matching over 10 bases. Germline loops: CDR1 DFQATT, CDR2 SNEGSKA (reference sequence). The CDR3 runs to 14 residues. The V gene end was trimmed by 6 bases and the J gene end by 6 bases; junction bases not matched to a gene: 8. The DNA read from the CDR3 is TGCAGTGCGGACCGGGGACTAGCGAGCAATGAG. Translating gives CSADRGLASNE. The full CDR3 protein reads CSADRGLASNEQFF.

Concerning this clone itself: The sequence runs out 3 residues before the end of the CDR3; the remainder is reconstructed from the germline J gene. The chain has TRBV2 and TRBJ2-1; 9 bases agree with TRBD2. CDR1 SNHLY and CDR2 FYNNEI come from the germline V gene. The CDR3 totals 13 residues. J was trimmed by 8 bases and V by 6 bases; bases with no gene match: 5. The part of the CDR3 DNA that was read is TGTGCCAGCAGGCCTAGCGGGGTTTATGAG. Its protein is CASRPSGVYE. The complete CDR3 sequence is CASRPSGVYEQFF.

Worth noting for this clone: Coverage ceases 3 residues before the CDR3 finishes, and the germline J gene fills in the end. This rearrangement joins TRBV18 to TRBJ1-2, with D possibly TRBD1 on 6 matching bases. Germline values: CDR1 KGHSH, CDR2 LQKENI. This CDR3 region has 13 residues. The chain's CDR3 is CASSPVGAGDYTF. The sequenced CDR3 bases are TGTGCCAGCTCACCAGTGGGGGCAGGGGAC.

A note on this clone: Read data end 3 residues before the CDR3 end; the end is taken from the germline J gene. V is TRBV4-1 and J is TRBJ1-1; maybe TRBD1 (5 bases). Trimming took 1 base from V and 3 from J, leaving 15 bases between them. The germline CDR1 and CDR2 sequences are MGHRA and YSYEKL. CDR3 length equals 16 residues. CDR3 loop: CASSQVLRGGDTEAFF. Partial CDR3 DNA: TGCGCCAGCAGCCAAGTTTTGCGGGGAGGGGACACTGAA.

Turning to this clone: The CDR3 is cut off 3 residues early in the read; its end comes from the germline J gene. The gene calls are TRBV19 and TRBJ2-6; TRBD1 matches 8 bases. The CDR3 covers 20 residues. The ends lost 4 bases at V and 0 bases at J; junction bases unmatched: 14. Germline V gene data show CDR1 as LNHDA and CDR2 as SQIVND (reference sequence). The covered CDR3 bases are TGTGCCAGTAGTACACCGGGACAGGTCAAAGGGGCCTCTGGGGCCAACGTC. It encodes CASSTPGQVKGASGANV. The entire CDR3 reads CASSTPGQVKGASGANVLTF. Filled out from reference TRBV19 and TRBJ2-6, the complete variable domain reads DGGITQSPKYLFRKEGQNVTLSCEQNLNHDAMYWYRQDPGQGLRLIYYSQIVNDFQKGDIAEGYSVSREKKESFPLTVTSAQKNPTAFYLCASSTPGQVKGASGANVLTFGAGSRLTVL.

Of note for this clone: The sequenced fragment ends 3 residues before the CDR3 boundary, so the rest is inferred from the germline J gene. The V and J genes are TRBV5-1 and TRBJ2-7; 10 positions match TRBD1. The CDR3 spans 17 residues. From germline, CDR1 is SGHRS and CDR2 YFSETQ. Trimming took 3 bases from V and 4 from J; bases not matched to a gene: 13. The CDR3 protein is CASSSYGLRQGAYEQYF. CDR3 DNA (partial): TGCGCCAGCAGCTCCTACGGTTTAAGACAGGGGGCTTACGAG. Supplemented by reference TRBV5-1 and TRBJ2-7, the full variable domain reads KAGVTQTPRYLIKTRGQQVTLSCSPISGHRSVSWYQQTPGQGLQFLFEYFSETQRNKGNFPGRFSGRQFSNSRSEMNVSTLELGDSALYLCASSSYGLRQGAYEQYFGPGTRLTVT.

As to this clone: The observed sequence ends 3 residues before the CDR3 terminus, with the missing tail filled in from the germline J gene. This chain links TRBV6-4 with TRBJ2-6, with TRBD2 identical over 9 bases. With 5 bases clipped from V and 0 bases from J, the junction kept 2 bases outside the gene matches. Germline V CDR1 and CDR2: MRHNA, SNTAGT. The CDR3 totals 16 residues. CDR3 DNA (partial): TGTGCCAGCAGTCATAGCGGGGGCTCTGGGGCCAACGTC. Its translation is CASSHSGGSGANV. In full, the CDR3 is CASSHSGGSGANVLTF.

Concerning this clone: The read ends 3 residues early relative to the CDR3; the germline J gene fills the gap. V gene TRBV11-2 combines with J gene TRBJ1-6; D remains unclear. CDR1 and CDR2 (germline): SGHAT, FQNNGV. The CDR3 runs to 14 residues. Trimming left V 1 base short and J 10 bases short, with 11 bases between. Partial CDR3 DNA: TGTGCCAGCAGCTTAGCGGCCAGGTTGTCACCC. It specifies CASSLAARLSP. The whole CDR3 protein reads CASSLAARLSPLHF.

A remark on this clone: The CDR3 is cut off 3 residues early in the read; its end comes from the germline J gene. This rearrangement joins TRBV19 to TRBJ1-1; possibly TRBD1 for D (6 bases). The CDR3 totals 14 residues. In germline, CDR1 is LNHDA, CDR2 SQIVND (reference sequence). V was clipped by 3 bases and J by 5 bases, with 13 bases between them. This CDR3 reads CASSIGGGGTEAFF. Partial CDR3 DNA: TGTGCCAGTAGTATCGGAGGGGGGGGGACTGAA. Full variable domain (outside the CDR3, taken from reference TRBV19 and TRBJ1-1): DGGITQSPKYLFRKEGQNVTLSCEQNLNHDAMYWYRQDPGQGLRLIYYSQIVNDFQKGDIAEGYSVSREKKESFPLTVTSAQKNPTAFYLCASSIGGGGTEAFFGQGTRLTVV.

Regarding this clone: The read comes to an end 3 residues before the CDR3 does, leaving the germline J gene to fill in the end. The chain uses TRBV4-2 and TRBJ2-1; D possibly corresponds to TRBD2 (6 bases). The CDR3 has 17 residues. Between the trimmed V and J ends, which lost 0 bases and 1 base, there was a span of 13 bases. Germline V gene data show CDR1 as LGHNA and CDR2 as YNFKEQ. The part of the CDR3 DNA that was read is TGTGCCAGCAGCCAAGACGACTACGGGAGTTCCTACAATGAG. It is translated as CASSQDDYGSSYNE. The whole CDR3 sequence reads CASSQDDYGSSYNEQFF.

As to this clone: The read halts 3 residues ahead of the CDR3 end, with the missing end drawn from the germline J gene. This chain uses TRBV30 with TRBJ2-6; 9 nucleotides line up with TRBD1. V shed 3 bases and J 3 bases; nucleotides not matched to a gene: 6. Germline CDR1 GTSNPN, CDR2 SVGIG (reference sequence). This CDR3 is 16 amino acids long. The CDR3 DNA, read in part, is TGTGCCTGGAGCAGGGACAGGGTTTTTGGGGCCAACGTC. Protein sequence: CAWSRDRVFGANV. The complete CDR3 sequence is CAWSRDRVFGANVLTF.

Comment on this clone: The read finishes 3 residues shy of the CDR3 end, and the germline J gene is used to complete it. This chain links TRBV19 with TRBJ2-1, with 7 nucleotides matching TRBD2. The J segment lost 1 base and the V segment lost 3 bases, leaving 3 bases of the junction unmatched. CDR1 and CDR2 from the germline V gene are LNHDA and SQIVND (reference sequence). This CDR3 comprises 15 residues. The CDR3 protein is CASSIWGGSYNEQFF. Partial CDR3 DNA: TGTGCCAGTAGTATTTGGGGGGGATCCTACAATGAG. Complete variable domain (other parts from reference TRBV19 and TRBJ2-1): DGGITQSPKYLFRKEGQNVTLSCEQNLNHDAMYWYRQDPGQGLRLIYYSQIVNDFQKGDIAEGYSVSREKKESFPLTVTSAQKNPTAFYLCASSIWGGSYNEQFFGPGTRLTVL.

About this clone: The read halts 3 residues ahead of the CDR3 end, with the missing end drawn from the germline J gene. The chain employs TRBV2 and TRBJ1-1; 7 bases map to TRBD1. V gave up 4 bases and J gave up 4 bases; unmatched junction bases: 6. In germline, CDR1 is SNHLY, CDR2 FYNNEI. The CDR3 spans 14 residues. CDR3 bases read: TGTGCCAGCAGTGGTACAGGGGCGAGCACTGAA. Residues: CASSGTGASTE. In full, the CDR3 reads CASSGTGASTEAFF. The full variable domain, rest sourced from reference TRBV2 and TRBJ1-1, is EPEVTQTPSHQVTQMGQEVILRCVPISNHLYFYWYRQILGQKVEFLVSFYNNEISEKSEIFDDQFSVERPDGSNFTLKIRSTKLEDSAMYFCASSGTGASTEAFFGQGTRLTVV.

As regards this clone: The read terminates 3 residues ahead of where the CDR3 ends, so the germline J gene completes it. The chain is built from TRBV19 and TRBJ2-7; 10 bases are a match to TRBD2. The V segment lost 0 bases and the J segment 1 base; nucleotides outside the gene matches: 0. The germline gives CDR1 LNHDA, CDR2 SQIVND (reference sequence). This CDR3 has 15 residues. CDR3 amino acids: CASSIELAGSYEQYF. CDR3 bases read: TGTGCCAGTAGTATAGAACTAGCGGGGTCCTACGAG.

The part of the CDR3 DNA that was read is TGCGCCAGCAGCCAAGATCAGGGGGGAGGTAATGAAAAA. Encoded protein: CASSQDQGGGNEK. The whole CDR3 protein is CASSQDQGGGNEKLFF. The J gene is TRBJ1-4, the V gene TRBV4-1; 7 bases fit TRBD1. The CDR3 end falls 3 residues outside the read, so it is completed with the germline J gene. The germline gives CDR1 MGHRA, CDR2 YSYEKL. This CDR3 has 16 amino acids. The V gene end was trimmed by 0 bases and the J gene end by 4 bases; junction bases not matched to a gene: 5.

On this clone itself: The CDR3 goes on 3 residues after the read ends, and that part is filled in from the germline J gene. The chain joins TRBV5-1 to TRBJ2-7; 11 nucleotides match TRBD2. The CDR3 runs to 18 residues. CDR1 and CDR2 from the germline V gene are SGHRS and YFSETQ. Unmatched junction bases numbered 8, after V lost 0 bases and J lost 0 bases. CDR3 bases read: TGCGCCAGCAGCTTGGCCTTCGGACTAGCGGGCCACTCCTACGAG. Its protein product is CASSLAFGLAGHSYE. In full, the CDR3 reads CASSLAFGLAGHSYEQYF.

On this clone: The sequenced fragment ends 3 residues before the CDR3 boundary, so the rest is inferred from the germline J gene. The rearrangement links TRBV20-1 to TRBJ2-3, with D possibly TRBD2 on 6 matching bases. Germline CDR1 is DFQATT and CDR2 is SNEGSKA (reference sequence). The length of the CDR3 is 16 residues. This CDR3 is CSARDLTAGTSQTQYF. Partial CDR3 DNA: TGCAGTGCTAGAGATTTAACAGCCGGGACTTCTCAAACG.

Points on this clone: The CDR3 is cut off 3 residues early in the read; its end comes from the germline J gene. The chain has TRBV5-4 and TRBJ2-3, with 10 bases that match TRBD2. CDR3 size: 15 residues. V trimming: 2 bases; J trimming: 4 bases; junction bases outside the gene matches: 4. Per germline, CDR1 SGHNT and CDR2 YYREEE (reference sequence). The CDR3 DNA, read in part, is TGTGCCAGCAGCTTTCTAGCGGGAGTACCAGATACG. Translation gives CASSFLAGVPDT. The whole CDR3 region reads CASSFLAGVPDTQYF.

On this clone: The read halts 3 residues ahead of the CDR3 end, with the missing end drawn from the germline J gene. This rearrangement joins TRBV7-9 to TRBJ2-5; 7 bases agree with TRBD1. The germline CDR1 and CDR2 sequences are SEHNR and FQNEAQ (reference sequence). The CDR3 has 14 amino acids. J was trimmed by 4 bases and V by 5 bases; bases with no gene match: 7. The chain's CDR3 is CASSPRGLGETQYF. CDR3 DNA (partial): TGTGCCAGCAGCCCCAGGGGGTTGGGAGAGACC.